One and the same sample provided the 11 T cell receptor beta chains below, sequenced in a study. TCRdb reprocessed the 5' RACE reads with MiXCR, giving one entry per CDR3 protein. The sample lists about 42,000 distinct CDR3 sequences, about 30% occurring once. The specimen sequenced was tumor-infiltrating memory CD4+ T cells sorted from the breast tumor. Indicated subset: memory CD4+ T cells, CD4+CD45RO+CD25-. The receptors come from a female donor with breast cancer.

The CDR3 loop reads CSARDEGIEGDNQPQHF. CDR3 DNA sequence: TGCAGTGCTAGAGATGAGGGAATCGAGGGCGACAATCAGCCCCAGCATTTT. The chain employs TRBV20-1 and TRBJ1-5; D call uncertain. Trimming took off 0 bases at V and 3 bases at J, with 18 bases between the two ends. The CDR3 spans 17 residues. CDR1 and CDR2 from the germline V gene are DFQATT and SNEGSKA (reference sequence).

This clonotype was picked up a small number of times. The chain has TRBV4-2 and TRBJ1-6; 7 bases map to TRBD1. The CDR3 spans 16 residues. The V gene end was trimmed by 4 bases and the J gene end by 5 bases; junction bases not matched to a gene: 8. Germline CDR1 LGHNA, CDR2 YNFKEQ. CDR3 nucleotides: TGTGCCAGCAGCCTTCAACGGGACAGCAATAATTCACCCCTCCACTTT. It specifies CASSLQRDSNNSPLHF.

The genes are TRBV11-2 and TRBJ2-3; TRBD1 matches 7 bases. Germline CDR1 reads SGHAT; CDR2 reads FQNNGV. The CDR3 sequence is 18 residues long. V shed 1 base, J shed 3 bases, and the junction held 13 bases outside the gene matches. In DNA form, the CDR3 reads TGTGCCAGCAGCTTAGGGTCCTGGGGACAGATCTTTACAGATACGCAGTATTTT. Its translation: CASSLGSWGQIFTDTQYF.

A single count supports this clonotype. The rearrangement joins TRBV12-3 or TRBV12-4 to TRBJ2-1, with 9 positions matching TRBD1. J lost 9 bases, V lost 6 bases, and 9 bases had no gene match. This CDR3 is built from 14 residues. The DNA of the CDR3 is TGTGCCAGCAGAGGGGACAGGGAGAAAATTGAGCAGTTCTTC. Amino acid sequence: CASRGDREKIEQFF.

This clonotype has at least ten counts. This rearrangement joins TRBV25-1 to TRBJ2-5, with D maybe TRBD1 (6 bases). CDR1 and CDR2 from the germline V gene are MGHDK and SYGVNS. The CDR3 consists of 13 residues. Trimming took 8 bases from V and 6 from J, leaving 16 bases between them. The CDR3 DNA follows: TGTGCCAGCTCTAAAGAGGGGGTCAAGACCCAGTACTTC. This codes for CASSKEGVKTQYF.

This chain connects TRBV11-2 to TRBJ2-3; no clear D gene. This CDR3 has 14 residues. Germline V lookup: CDR1 SGHAT, CDR2 FQNNGV. The V end lost 1 base, the J end lost 4 bases, and 9 bases lay between the germline ends. The CDR3 sequence is CASSLGRLADTQYF. As DNA, the CDR3 is TGTGCCAGCAGCTTAGGGCGACTGGCAGATACGCAGTATTTT.

This clonotype was observed a handful of times. The chain couples TRBV5-6 to TRBJ2-1; D not certain. Between the trimmed V and J ends, which lost 0 bases and 9 bases, there was a span of 4 bases. Germline CDR1 reads SGHDT; CDR2 reads YYEEEE. The CDR3 extends over 11 amino acids. The CDR3, as DNA: TGTGCCAGCAGCTTGGTCGGTGAGCAGTTCTTC. Translation: CASSLVGEQFF.

The V call is TRBV12-3 or TRBV12-4, the J call TRBJ2-7, with TRBD1 matching over 7 bases. V gave up 6 bases and J gave up 4 bases; unmatched junction bases: 9. The CDR3 runs to 14 residues. Written as DNA, the CDR3 is TGTGCCAGCAGCGAGGGGACAGCCGGTTACGAGCAGTACTTC. It is translated as CASSEGTAGYEQYF.

This clonotype occurred a few times. The chain uses TRBV7-6 and TRBJ2-7; tentatively, D is TRBD2 (7 bases). The CDR3 spans 14 residues. Trimming removed 4 bases from V and 5 bases from J, with 15 bases in between. CDR1 is SGHVS, CDR2 FNYEAQ, per germline. CDR3 amino acids: CASSSVGGVDEQYF. The CDR3 DNA reads as TGTGCCAGCAGCTCAGTAGGGGGGGTTGACGAGCAGTACTTC.

The V call is TRBV7-3, the J call TRBJ1-1, with D unclear. CDR1 SGHTA and CDR2 FQGTGA come from the germline V gene. The CDR3 sequence is 13 residues long. V was trimmed by 6 bases and J by 1 base, leaving 9 bases between them. The CDR3, as DNA: TGTGCCAGCAGGTATAAGAAGAACACTGAAGCTTTCTTT. Protein: CASRYKKNTEAFF.

This clonotype has just a few counts. This chain joins TRBV5-6 and TRBJ2-1; 9 bases match TRBD2. There are 16 residues in the CDR3. The V segment lost 0 bases and the J segment 7 bases; nucleotides outside the gene matches: 8. Germline CDR1 is SGHDT and CDR2 is YYEEEE. The CDR3 nucleotides read TGTGCCAGCAGCTTGGGGGTAGCGGGAGATCGTAATGAGCAGTTCTTC. Its protein product is CASSLGVAGDRNEQFF.